This TCR beta chain is from a study of CD8+ T cells in alopecia areata. Study-level findings and limits: Mouse data revealed clearer TCR sharing than patient data did, a gap possibly tied to HLA. Alopecia totalis/universalis scalp especially showed more expanded CD8+ clones than normal scalp. The study found tofacitinib significantly decreased scalp clonality and expanded CD8+ clones among the top 100.

Germline V lookup: CDR1 MNHNY, CDR2 SVGAGI (reference sequence). The ends were cut back, 10 bases at V and 8 bases at J, with 20 bases in the middle. This CDR3 comprises 13 residues. Indicated treatment: oral pan-JAK inhibitor, 5-10 mg twice daily. Investigators isolated RNA and reverse transcribed it into cDNA to act as the sequencing template. The assay was immunoSEQ multiplex PCR, and TCRdb's table has in-frame clones only and misses some. This sample has about 120,000 clones; 61% occur once, and the top ten carry approximately 5.1%. This clone has only a few counts. Its antigen is still unknown. The chain employs TRBV6-6 and TRBJ1-2, with a tentative D call TRBD1 (6 bases). The TCR originated in a human donor with alopecia areata. This sample comprised CD4+ T cells sorted from blood, obtained at week 4, from a patient treated with tofacitinib. The CDR3 sequence is CATSPGALVGYTF. DNA for the CDR3: TGTGCCACCTCCCCGGGGGCTTTAGTGGGCTACACCTTC.